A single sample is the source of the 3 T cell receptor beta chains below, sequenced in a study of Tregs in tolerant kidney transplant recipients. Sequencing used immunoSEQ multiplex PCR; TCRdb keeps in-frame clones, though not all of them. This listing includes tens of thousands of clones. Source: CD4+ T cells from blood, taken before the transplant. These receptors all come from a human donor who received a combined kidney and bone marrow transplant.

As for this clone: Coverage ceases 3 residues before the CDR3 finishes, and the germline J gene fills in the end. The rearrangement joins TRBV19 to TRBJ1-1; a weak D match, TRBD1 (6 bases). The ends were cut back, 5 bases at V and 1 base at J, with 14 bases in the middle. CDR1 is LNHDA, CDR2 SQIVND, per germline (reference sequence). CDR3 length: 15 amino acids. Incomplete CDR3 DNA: TGTGCCAGTAGTTTGGCAGGGGAGGCGAACACTGAA. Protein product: CASSLAGEANTE. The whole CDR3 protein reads CASSLAGEANTEAFF.

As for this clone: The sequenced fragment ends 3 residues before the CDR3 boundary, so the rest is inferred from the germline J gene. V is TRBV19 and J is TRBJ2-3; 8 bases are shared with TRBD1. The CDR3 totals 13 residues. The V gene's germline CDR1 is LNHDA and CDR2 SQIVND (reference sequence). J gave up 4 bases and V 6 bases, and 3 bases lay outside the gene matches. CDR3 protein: CASRTGDPDTQYF. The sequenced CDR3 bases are TGTGCCAGTAGGACAGGGGATCCAGATACG.

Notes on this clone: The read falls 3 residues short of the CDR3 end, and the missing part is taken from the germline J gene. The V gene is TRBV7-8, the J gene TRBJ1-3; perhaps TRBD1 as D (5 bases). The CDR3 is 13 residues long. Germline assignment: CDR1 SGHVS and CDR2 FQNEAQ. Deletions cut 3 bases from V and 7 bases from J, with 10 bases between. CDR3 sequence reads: CASSFGTLNTIYF. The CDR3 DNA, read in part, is TGTGCCAGCAGCTTTGGGACTCTGAACACC.